A selection of T cell receptor beta chains follows, all from one sample in a study of T cell responses to AZD1222 COVID-19 vaccine. Data came from immunoSEQ multiplex PCR; TCRdb stores just in-frame clones and leaves some out. The data show approximately 150,000 clones, with approximately 89% seen just once and 1.5% to 2% held by the top ten. Sequenced material: peripheral blood, taken 28 days after the second AZD1222 dose. These receptors all stem from an adult who received the AZD1222 COVID-19 vaccine. CDR3s include the opening cysteine and the closing phenylalanine or tryptophan. A D gene is named only where the DNA matches it firmly. Expanded clones get a size class; other rows say once, few or many, or leave the size out.

>TRBJ2-2|TRBV7-3|-|-
TGTGCCAGCAGTAAAAGGAACACCGGGGAGCTGTTTTTT
CASSKRNTGELFF
>TRBJ1-1|TRBV5-3|-|-
TGTGCCAGAAGCTTGTTTCTGGCGAGAAGACCCATGAACACTGAAGCTTTCTTT
CARSLFLARRPMNTEAFF
>TRBJ2-1|TRBV1|-|-
TGCACCAGCAGTCACAAGAACAATGAGCAGTTCTTC
CTSSHKNNEQFF
>TRBJ2-7|TRBV9|-|once
TGTGCCAGCAGCGTAGCGGCAGGGCCCTCCTACGAGCAGTACTTC
CASSVAAGPSYEQYF
>TRBJ1-1|TRBV19|-|-
TGTGCCAGTAGTATGGGGTCGTCAGTGAACACTGAAGCTTTCTTT
CASSMGSSVNTEAFF
>TRBJ1-6|TRBV28|-|-
TGTGCCAGCAGTTTTGGCATCTCCTATAATTCACCCCTCCACTTT
CASSFGISYNSPLHF
>TRBJ2-1|TRBV6-2/TRBV6-3|-|-
TGTGCCAGCAGTCCGGGGGACCACCCCCTCAATGAGCAGTTCTTC
CASSPGDHPLNEQFF
>TRBJ1-2|TRBV19|TRBD1|-
TGTGCCAGTACCAGATCGGACAGGGAAGGTTTCGGCTACACCTTC
CASTRSDREGFGYTF
>TRBJ1-2|TRBV28|TRBD1|-
TGTGCCAGCAGTCCGCGGGGACAGGGGGCGAGCGGCTACACCTTC
CASSPRGQGASGYTF
>TRBJ2-1|TRBV15|-|-
TGTGCCACCAGCAGCGCAACGGGGGAGTACAATGAGCAGTTCTTC
CATSSATGEYNEQFF
>TRBJ2-7|TRBV6-2/TRBV6-3|-|-
TGTGCCAGCACCCCCTCATTCTTTTCCTACGAGCAGTACTTC
CASTPSFFSYEQYF
>TRBJ1-6|TRBV28|TRBD1|-
TGTGCCAGCAGTTTACTCGGGACAGAGACCAATTCACCCCTCCACTTT
CASSLLGTETNSPLHF
>TRBJ1-2|TRBV2|-|-
TGTGCCAGCAGTGGGACGGCCAGAGAGGGCTACACCTTC
CASSGTAREGYTF
>TRBJ2-5|TRBV4-3|-|-
TGCGCCAGCAGCCAAGATAGGAGTCCACGGGAGACCCAGTACTTC
CASSQDRSPRETQYF
>TRBJ2-7|TRBV6-2/TRBV6-3|TRBD2|-
TGTGCCAGCAGTCTCCCGACCGGGACTAGCGGAATCGAGCAGTACTTC
CASSLPTGTSGIEQYF
>TRBJ2-7|TRBV29-1|-|-
TGCAGCGGGCAGGCTAACTCCTACGAGCAGTACTTC
CSGQANSYEQYF
>TRBJ2-3|TRBV6-5|TRBD1|-
TGTGCCAGCAGGACGACAGGGGGACCAGATACGCAGTATTTT
CASRTTGGPDTQYF
>TRBJ2-7|TRBV6-2/TRBV6-3|TRBD2|-
TGTGCCAGCAGTCTTGGGACTAGCGGCCTGGTGCAGTACTTC
CASSLGTSGLVQYF
>TRBJ1-3|TRBV11-3|-|-
TGTGCCAGCAGCCTTAGCGGCCAGGGGCACGGTGGAAACACCATATATTTT
CASSLSGQGHGGNTIYF
>TRBJ2-3|TRBV19|-|-
TGTGCCAGTAGTATAGGCCCTTTCGGTCGTAACACAGATACGCAGTATTTT
CASSIGPFGRNTDTQYF
>TRBJ2-1|TRBV30|TRBD2|-
TGTGCCTGGGGGGGACTAGCGGTCTCCTACAATGAGCAGTTCTTC
CAWGGLAVSYNEQFF
>TRBJ2-2|TRBV5-6|-|once
TGTGCCAGCAGCTTGTTGGGGGACCGTGAAGGGGAGCTGTTTTTT
CASSLLGDREGELFF
>TRBJ1-2|TRBV28|-|-
TGTGCCAGCCGTGGGATAATCTATGGCTACACCTTC
CASRGIIYGYTF